What follows are 32 T cell receptor beta chains derived from one specimen sequenced in a study of OX40 agonist ivuxolimab in advanced cancers. Some clones are missing from TCRdb's copy, which holds only in-frame ones; the method was immunoSEQ multiplex PCR. The sample has under 55,000 clones, roughly 84% seen once. This sample comprised CD4+ or CD8+ T cells sorted from blood, obtained in a trial of the OX40 agonist ivuxolimab. Every receptor here comes from an adult with an advanced solid tumor such as melanoma, head and neck, liver or kidney cancer.

The sample holds one count of this clone. The CDR3 protein is CASSLFGNTIYF. CDR3 coding DNA: TGTGCCAGCAGTTTATTTGGAAACACCATATATTTT. The chain has TRBV28 and TRBJ1-3, with D unresolved. V was pared by 1 base and J by 3 bases, with 1 base between. This CDR3 contains 12 residues. Germline loops: CDR1 MDHEN, CDR2 SYDVKM.

The chain uses TRBV2 and TRBJ1-3; perhaps TRBD1 as D (5 bases). The CDR3 covers 14 residues. Deletions cut 7 bases from V and 2 bases from J, with 12 bases between. Germline CDR1 is SNHLY and CDR2 is FYNNEI. The CDR3 nucleotides read TGTGCCAGCACCTGGGACGTGGCTGGAAACACCATATATTTT. Translation gives CASTWDVAGNTIYF.

This chain uses TRBV19 with TRBJ1-4; D gene unclear. V lost 5 bases and J lost 0, with 10 bases in between. The germline CDR1 and CDR2 sequences are LNHDA and SQIVND (reference sequence). The CDR3 is 15 residues long. In nucleotides, the CDR3 is TGTGCCAGTAGTTTTCTCGATGCAACTAATGAAAAACTGTTTTTT. This gives the protein CASSFLDATNEKLFF.

The rearrangement uses TRBV29-1 and TRBJ2-7; 7 bases line up with TRBD1. Losses at the gene ends were 4 bases for V and 3 bases for J; bases not matched to a gene: 6. This CDR3 comprises 13 residues. Germline V gene data show CDR1 as SQVTM and CDR2 as ANQGSEA. The DNA of the CDR3 is TGCAGCGTTGTGCTCCGGGACAGCTACGAGCAGTACTTC. As protein: CSVVLRDSYEQYF.

The chain combines TRBV10-3 with TRBJ2-1, with 14 bases aligning to TRBD2. V was clipped by 6 bases and J by 7 bases; unmatched bases: 11. CDR1 is ENHRY, CDR2 SYGVKD, per germline. The CDR3 covers 17 residues. CDR3 protein: CAIRLTSGGDLKNEQFF. CDR3 sequence (DNA): TGTGCCATCAGGCTGACTAGCGGGGGGGATCTTAAGAATGAGCAGTTCTTC.

This clone was seen only once. J is TRBJ1-1 and V is TRBV2; possibly TRBD1 for D (5 bases). V lost 2 bases and J 0 bases, leaving 10 bases between the germline ends. Per the germline V gene, CDR1 is SNHLY and CDR2 is FYNNEI. CDR3 length: 15 residues. The CDR3 bases are TGTGCCAGCAGTGAACTAGGACACTTGAACACTGAAGCTTTCTTT. This sequence encodes CASSELGHLNTEAFF.

V is TRBV19 and J is TRBJ2-7, with D possibly being TRBD1 or TRBD2 (5 bases each). The CDR3 consists of 14 residues. Looked up from germline, CDR1 is LNHDA and CDR2 is SQIVND (reference sequence). Trimming took off 6 bases at V and 0 bases at J, with 12 bases between the two ends. CDR3 sequence (DNA): TGTGCCAGTAGCGTCCGGGACGCCTCCTACGAGCAGTACTTC. Translation gives CASSVRDASYEQYF.

This clone was counted between two and nine times. This rearrangement joins TRBV10-1 to TRBJ1-5; D uncertain. Trimming took 3 bases from V and 4 from J, leaving 10 bases between them. CDR1 and CDR2 (germline): WNHNN, SYGVQD (reference sequence). The CDR3 is 14 residues long. The CDR3 sequence: CASSDGQENQPQHF. Here the CDR3 DNA reads TGCGCCAGCAGTGATGGTCAGGAAAATCAGCCCCAGCATTTT.

The V call is TRBV9, the J call TRBJ2-7, with 9 bases identical to TRBD1. V shed 3 bases and J 6 bases; nucleotides not matched to a gene: 10. CDR3 length: 15 residues. Germline V gene sequence: CDR1 SGDLS, CDR2 YYNGEE. The CDR3 loop is CASSAGQGHRGEQYF. The DNA of the CDR3 is TGTGCCAGCAGCGCCGGACAGGGGCATAGAGGCGAGCAGTACTTC.

This chain connects TRBV6-5 to TRBJ1-1; D not certain. CDR3 length equals 14 residues. Germline lookup yields CDR1 MNHEY and CDR2 SVGAGI. V gave up 2 bases and J gave up 1 base, with 8 bases separating them. The CDR3 loop is CASSYKGANTEAFF. CDR3 sequence (DNA): TGTGCCAGCAGTTACAAAGGCGCGAACACTGAAGCTTTCTTT.

The J gene is TRBJ2-5, the V gene TRBV5-1; the match to TRBD2 covers 8 bases. The CDR3 length is 16 residues. V was pared by 4 bases and J by 0 bases, with 8 bases of the junction left unmatched. CDR1 SGHRS and CDR2 YFSETQ come from the germline V gene. The CDR3 DNA sequence: TGCGCCAGCAGCCCCGGAACGGGGGGGTACCAAGAGACCCAGTACTTC. It is translated as CASSPGTGGYQETQYF.

V is TRBV4-1 and J is TRBJ1-5; D not certain. The germline gives CDR1 MGHRA, CDR2 YSYEKL. With 1 base removed from V and 6 bases from J, the gap between germline ends came to 10 bases. This CDR3 has 14 residues. DNA of the CDR3: TGCGCCAGCAGCCAAGCGGAGGAGGGTCAGCCCCAGCATTTT. Amino acids: CASSQAEEGQPQHF.

J is TRBJ2-5 and V is TRBV14; D possibly corresponds to TRBD2 (5 bases). The V and J ends lost 4 bases and 1 base respectively, with 16 bases between them. CDR3 length: 16 residues. The V gene's germline CDR1 is SGHDN and CDR2 FVKESK. CDR3 in amino acids: CASSPRGLRPQETQYF. CDR3 sequence (DNA): TGTGCCAGCAGCCCACGGGGTCTACGGCCCCAAGAGACCCAGTACTTC.

This clone was detected only a few times. CDR3 sequence reads: CASSLRGWDTEAFF. The CDR3 coding sequence is TGTGCCAGTAGTCTCAGGGGCTGGGACACTGAAGCTTTCTTT. The gene calls are TRBV19 and TRBJ1-1, with D perhaps TRBD1 (6 bases). Trimming cost V 5 bases and J 3 bases, with 13 bases left between them. Germline V gene data show CDR1 as LNHDA and CDR2 as SQIVND (reference sequence). There are 14 residues in the CDR3.

The gene calls are TRBV28 and TRBJ2-7, with a tentative D call TRBD2 (6 bases). V dropped 3 bases and J dropped 2 bases, with 17 bases sitting between them. The CDR3 consists of 16 residues. Germline V gene lookup returns CDR1 MDHEN and CDR2 SYDVKM. The DNA of the CDR3 is TGTGCCAGCAGTTTGGGGGGACCAGGGTATCCCTACGAGCAGTACTTC. Encoded protein: CASSLGGPGYPYEQYF.

The chain combines TRBV2 with TRBJ2-2; 9 positions agree with TRBD1. Trimming cost V 6 bases and J 5 bases; bases outside gene matches: 10. The CDR3 runs to 16 residues. CDR1 and CDR2 from the germline V gene are SNHLY and FYNNEI. CDR3 region: CASRPAGQGVTGELFF. The CDR3 nucleotides read TGTGCCAGCAGGCCAGCGGGACAGGGAGTAACCGGGGAGCTGTTTTTT.

The chain joins TRBV2 to TRBJ2-3; possible D gene TRBD2, 5 bases. V lost 3 bases and J lost 1, with 8 bases in between. From germline, CDR1 is SNHLY and CDR2 FYNNEI. The CDR3 length is 14 residues. The CDR3 loop is CASSDFSGTDTQYF. The CDR3 nucleotides read TGTGCCAGCAGTGATTTTAGCGGCACAGATACGCAGTATTTT.

Only one count was recorded for this clone. J is TRBJ2-3 and V is TRBV28, with D uncertain. Between the trimmed V and J ends, which lost 3 bases and 0 bases, there was a span of 1 base. CDR1 is MDHEN and CDR2 is SYDVKM in the germline V gene. The CDR3 contains 12 residues. The CDR3 bases are TGTGCCAGCAGTTTCAGCACAGATACGCAGTATTTT. Translated, it gives CASSFSTDTQYF.

V gene TRBV5-1 combines with J gene TRBJ2-1; D is ambiguous. The germline V and J ends were trimmed by 4 bases and 0 bases, with 11 bases remaining between them. The CDR3 sequence is 15 residues long. Per germline, CDR1 SGHRS and CDR2 YFSETQ. Here the CDR3 reads CASSQRYTSYNEQFF. CDR3 nucleotide sequence: TGCGCCAGCAGCCAAAGATACACCTCCTACAATGAGCAGTTCTTC.

This clone was seen a handful of times. V is TRBV20-1 and J is TRBJ2-1; D gene uncertain. The CDR3 extends over 11 amino acids. Germline loops: CDR1 DFQATT, CDR2 SNEGSKA (reference sequence). V lost 6 bases to trimming and J lost 5 bases, with 8 bases between them. The CDR3 DNA reads as TGCAGTGCCCCGAGGCACAATGAGCAGTTCTTC. Amino acids: CSAPRHNEQFF.

CDR3 region: CATQHGADGPLHF. The CDR3 DNA reads as TGTGCCACTCAACACGGGGCGGATGGCCCCCTCCACTTT. This chain joins TRBV19 and TRBJ1-6; the D gene is possibly TRBD1 (5 bases). Looked up from germline, CDR1 is LNHDA and CDR2 is SQIVND (reference sequence). The V end was cut by 10 bases, the J end by 13 bases, with 20 bases between. The length of the CDR3 is 13 residues. Together with reference TRBV19 and TRBJ1-6, the CDR3 gives the full variable domain: DGGITQSPKYLFRKEGQNVTLSCEQNLNHDAMYWYRQDPGQGLRLIYYSQIVNDFQKGDIAEGYSVSREKKESFPLTVTSAQKNPTAFYLCATQHGADGPLHFGNGTRLTVT.

The rearrangement joins TRBV11-2 to TRBJ2-3; a possible D gene is TRBD2 (5 bases). The CDR3 is made up of 14 amino acids. V shed 2 bases and J shed 4 bases, with 10 bases lying between them. Germline V lookup: CDR1 SGHAT, CDR2 FQNNGV. The CDR3 DNA reads as TGTGCCAGCAGCTTACTAGCTTTCGCAGATACGCAGTATTTT. Translation: CASSLLAFADTQYF.

This clone has only a few counts. The V and J genes are TRBV7-9 and TRBJ2-7; TRBD1 or TRBD2 may be the D gene (5 bases each). The CDR3 spans 13 residues. Deletions cut 4 bases from V and 7 bases from J, with 14 bases between. Germline V gene lookup returns CDR1 SEHNR and CDR2 FQNEAQ (reference sequence). The CDR3 spells CASSSGPWKEQYF. CDR3 bases: TGTGCCAGCAGCTCGGGGCCCTGGAAGGAGCAGTACTTC.

The rearrangement uses TRBV7-9 and TRBJ2-1; 7 bases line up with TRBD1. This CDR3 has 14 residues. V lost 6 bases to trimming and J lost 4 bases; unmatched junction nucleotides: 6. In germline, CDR1 is SEHNR, CDR2 FQNEAQ (reference sequence). The CDR3 sequence is CASSRQGAYNEQFF. CDR3 DNA sequence: TGTGCCAGCAGTAGACAGGGTGCTTACAATGAGCAGTTCTTC.

V is TRBV6-1 and J is TRBJ2-7; 7 positions agree with TRBD1. The CDR3 runs 15 residues. The ends lost 4 bases at V and 4 bases at J; junction bases unmatched: 10. Germline V gives CDR1 MNHNS, CDR2 SASEGT. The CDR3 sequence: CASSATWGQSYEQYV. The CDR3 coding sequence is TGTGCCAGCAGTGCCACCTGGGGACAGTCATACGAGCAGTACGTC.

The chain combines TRBV7-3 with TRBJ2-3, with unresolved D. V was pared by 5 bases and J by 6 bases, with 15 bases between. Germline V gene lookup returns CDR1 SGHTA and CDR2 FQGTGA. The CDR3 totals 14 residues. The CDR3 sequence: CASSGNDRADTQYF. The CDR3 DNA reads TGTGCCAGCAGCGGTAACGATCGGGCGGATACGCAGTATTTT. The full variable domain, completed using reference TRBV7-3 and TRBJ2-3, is GAGVSQTPSNKVTEKGKYVELRCDPISGHTALYWYRQSLGQGPEFLIYFQGTGAADDSGLPNDRFFAVRPEGSVSTLKIQRTERGDSAVYLCASSGNDRADTQYFGPGTRLTVL.

This clone was detected only once. This sequence joins TRBV5-4 and TRBJ2-3, with 8 bases fitting TRBD1. V lost 3 bases and J lost 1; bases outside the gene matches: 13. The CDR3 is made up of 18 amino acids. From germline, CDR1 is SGHNT and CDR2 YYREEE (reference sequence). CDR3 region: CASSYGGQGHGGTDTQYF. CDR3 DNA sequence: TGTGCCAGCAGCTATGGTGGACAGGGCCACGGGGGCACAGATACGCAGTATTTT.

The gene calls are TRBV19 and TRBJ2-1; the match to TRBD2 covers 15 bases. V dropped 4 bases and J dropped 5; count of bases not matched to a gene: 3. CDR1 and CDR2 from the germline V gene are LNHDA and SQIVND (reference sequence). This CDR3 is 16 amino acids long. The CDR3 region has the DNA TGTGCCAGTAGTAGAGGGACTAGCGGGGGGAACAATGAGCAGTTCTTC. Its protein is CASSRGTSGGNNEQFF.

The chain is built from TRBV5-1 and TRBJ1-2; D is perhaps TRBD1 (6 bases). Trimming pared 4 bases from V and 7 bases from J, leaving 20 bases between. The germline gives CDR1 SGHRS, CDR2 YFSETQ. The length of the CDR3 is 15 residues. The CDR3: CASSPRLQGRAGYTF. The CDR3 DNA reads as TGCGCCAGCAGCCCCCGTCTACAGGGACGGGCTGGCTACACCTTC.

The chain recombines TRBV7-3 with TRBJ1-2; tentative D call: TRBD1 (6 bases). The V end was cut by 3 bases, the J end by 7 bases, with 12 bases between. This CDR3 contains 13 residues. Germline lookup yields CDR1 SGHTA and CDR2 FQGTGA. CDR3 sequence reads: CASSFEQGRGYTF. In DNA form, the CDR3 reads TGTGCCAGCAGCTTCGAACAGGGCCGTGGCTACACCTTC.

The chain carries TRBV2 and TRBJ1-4, with TRBD1 matching 9 bases. The junction had 4 bases not matched to a gene; V was cut back by 5 bases and J by 6 bases. This CDR3 contains 14 residues. In germline, CDR1 is SNHLY, CDR2 FYNNEI. CDR3 coding DNA: TGTGCCAGCAGTCCCGACAGGGGGGATGAAAAACTGTTTTTT. This translates into CASSPDRGDEKLFF.

In this sample, this clone turned up a few times. The J gene is TRBJ1-1, the V gene TRBV7-2; D gene unclear. The CDR3 sequence is 14 residues long. Per the germline V gene, CDR1 is SGHTA and CDR2 is FQGNSA. The V gene lost 5 bases and the J gene lost 6 bases, with 16 bases spanning the gap. CDR3 nucleotides: TGTGCCAGCAGCAACAGACGGGGTGGGGCTGAAGCTTTCTTT. Protein sequence: CASSNRRGGAEAFF.